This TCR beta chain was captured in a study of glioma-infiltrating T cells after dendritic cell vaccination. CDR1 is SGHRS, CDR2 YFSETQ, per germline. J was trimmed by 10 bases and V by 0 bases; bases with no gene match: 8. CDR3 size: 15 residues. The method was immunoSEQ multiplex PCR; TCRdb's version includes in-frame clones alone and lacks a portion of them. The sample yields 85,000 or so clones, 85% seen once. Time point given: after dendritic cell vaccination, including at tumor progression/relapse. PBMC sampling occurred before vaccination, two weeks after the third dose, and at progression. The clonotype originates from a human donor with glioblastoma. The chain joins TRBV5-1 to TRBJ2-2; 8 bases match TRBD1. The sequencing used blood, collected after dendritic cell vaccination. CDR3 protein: CASSLEQGGLEELFF. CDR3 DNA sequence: TGCGCCAGCAGCTTGGAACAGGGGGGTCTTGAGGAGCTGTTTTTT.